The rows below give T cell receptor beta chains drawn from one sample of a study of blood T cells in healthy people across ages. Each CDR3 protein gets one entry after TCRdb re-called the 5' RACE reads with MiXCR. The repertoire holds about 670,000 distinct CDR3 sequences, with roughly half as singletons. Sequencing was carried out using blood. All receptors derive from a woman older than 75 in good health. Each CDR3 is given with its conserved first and last residue. Fields, in order: V gene, clone size, J gene, D gene, CDR3 DNA, CDR3 protein. A D gene is named only where the DNA matches it firmly. The size of a clone is reported for some rows only, either as once, few or many, or as a class for expanded clones.

>TRBV5-6|NA|TRBJ1-2|NA
TGTGCCAGCAGCTTCTCTCAATCGGGCAACTATGGCTACACCTTC
CASSFSQSGNYGYTF
>TRBV12-3/TRBV12-4|NA|TRBJ2-3|NA
TGTGCCAGCAGCAGCGGTCAGGCAGATACGCAGTATTTT
CASSSGQADTQYF
>TRBV5-1|many|TRBJ2-1|NA
TGCGCCAGCAGCTTGGTTCCGGTGGCCTACAATGAGCAGTTCTTC
CASSLVPVAYNEQFF
>TRBV20-1|NA|TRBJ2-5|NA
TGCAGTGCTAGAGATCCGATCACGGGGGATTTGGAGACCCAGTACTTC
CSARDPITGDLETQYF
>TRBV27|NA|TRBJ2-5|NA
TGTGCCAGCAGTTCTGGCGCTGGAGAGACCCAGTACTTC
CASSSGAGETQYF
>TRBV27|NA|TRBJ2-7|TRBD1
TGTGCCAGCAGAAGGACAGGAGTCTACGAGCAGTACTTC
CASRRTGVYEQYF
>TRBV5-1|many|TRBJ2-3|TRBD1
TGCGCCAGCAGCAGGACAGGGGACCTAAACACAGATACGCAGTATTTT
CASSRTGDLNTDTQYF
>TRBV2|many|TRBJ2-5|NA
TGTGCCAGCAGTGTGAACAGCCAAGAGACCCAGTACTTC
CASSVNSQETQYF
>TRBV6-5|NA|TRBJ1-5|NA
TGTGCCAGCAGCCGGCGTGGGGCGCTCCGTCAGCCCCAGCATTTT
CASSRRGALRQPQHF
>TRBV12-3/TRBV12-4|few|TRBJ2-1|NA
TGTGCCAGCAGTTTAGCGTTAGTCAGGAACAATGAGCAGTTCTTC
CASSLALVRNNEQFF
>TRBV12-3/TRBV12-4|NA|TRBJ1-4|NA
TGTGCCAGCAGCCCCACAGGCGGAAGATTTTCAACTAATGAAAAACTGTTTTTT
CASSPTGGRFSTNEKLFF
>TRBV29-1|NA|TRBJ2-3|NA
TGCAGCGGGAGAATCGGGTTGAGTAGCACAGATACGCAGTATTTT
CSGRIGLSSTDTQYF
>TRBV28|NA|TRBJ1-4|NA
TGTGCCAGCAGTTTAGGAGAGGCAGGTAGACTGTTTTTT
CASSLGEAGRLFF
>TRBV29-1|NA|TRBJ2-7|TRBD2
TGCAGCGTTGAAGACCAGGGACTAGCGGGGACCCGCTACGAGCAGTACTTC
CSVEDQGLAGTRYEQYF
>TRBV10-3|NA|TRBJ2-7|TRBD2
TGTGCCATCAGTGAGTGGACTAGCGGGCGCAACGAGCAGTACTTC
CAISEWTSGRNEQYF